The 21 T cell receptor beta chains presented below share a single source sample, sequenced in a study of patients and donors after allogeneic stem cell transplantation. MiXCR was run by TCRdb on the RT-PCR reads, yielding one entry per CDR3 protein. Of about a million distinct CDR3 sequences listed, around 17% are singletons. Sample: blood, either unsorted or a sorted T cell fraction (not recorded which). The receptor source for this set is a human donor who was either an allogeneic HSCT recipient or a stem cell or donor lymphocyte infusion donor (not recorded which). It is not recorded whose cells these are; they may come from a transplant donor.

CDR3 DNA: TGTGCCAGCAGCTTTTTACGAAATGAGCAGTTCTTC. This encodes CASSFLRNEQFF. The chain is built from TRBV7-9 and TRBJ2-1; D is uncertain. The ends were cut back, 3 bases at V and 7 bases at J, with 7 bases in the middle. Germline V lookup: CDR1 SEHNR, CDR2 FQNEAQ (reference sequence). The CDR3 contains 12 residues.

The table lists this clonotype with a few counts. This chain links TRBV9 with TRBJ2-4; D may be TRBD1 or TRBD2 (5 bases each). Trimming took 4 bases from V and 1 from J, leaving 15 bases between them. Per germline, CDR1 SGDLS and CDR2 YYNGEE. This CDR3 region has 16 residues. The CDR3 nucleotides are TGTGCCAGCAGCCCTCTCGACGGGACCGCCAAAAACATTCAGTACTTC. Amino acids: CASSPLDGTAKNIQYF.

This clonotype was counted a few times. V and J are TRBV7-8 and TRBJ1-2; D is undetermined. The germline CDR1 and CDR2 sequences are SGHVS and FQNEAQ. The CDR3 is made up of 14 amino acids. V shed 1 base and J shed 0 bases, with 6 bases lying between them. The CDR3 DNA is TGTGCCAGCAGCTTAGATAACTCTAACTATGGCTACACCTTC. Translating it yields CASSLDNSNYGYTF.

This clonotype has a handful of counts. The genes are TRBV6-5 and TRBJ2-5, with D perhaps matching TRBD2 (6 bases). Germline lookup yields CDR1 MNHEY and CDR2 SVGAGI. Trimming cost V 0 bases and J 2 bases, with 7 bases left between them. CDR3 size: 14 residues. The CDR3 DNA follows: TGTGCCAGCAGTTACTCCGGGACTCAAGAGACCCAGTACTTC. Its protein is CASSYSGTQETQYF.

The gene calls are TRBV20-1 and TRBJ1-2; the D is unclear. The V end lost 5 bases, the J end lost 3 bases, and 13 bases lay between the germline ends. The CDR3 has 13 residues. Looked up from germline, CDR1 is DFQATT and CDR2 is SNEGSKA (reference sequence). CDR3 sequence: CSAEGRLDYGYTF. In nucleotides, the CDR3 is TGCAGTGCTGAAGGACGGCTGGACTATGGCTACACCTTC.

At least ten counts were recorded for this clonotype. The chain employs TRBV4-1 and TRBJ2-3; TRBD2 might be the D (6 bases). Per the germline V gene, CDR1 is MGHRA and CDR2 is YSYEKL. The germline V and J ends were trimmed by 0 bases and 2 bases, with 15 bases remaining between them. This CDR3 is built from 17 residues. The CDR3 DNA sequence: TGCGCCAGCAGCCAAGATCCTCGTGCGGGAATCACAGATACGCAGTATTTT. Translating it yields CASSQDPRAGITDTQYF.

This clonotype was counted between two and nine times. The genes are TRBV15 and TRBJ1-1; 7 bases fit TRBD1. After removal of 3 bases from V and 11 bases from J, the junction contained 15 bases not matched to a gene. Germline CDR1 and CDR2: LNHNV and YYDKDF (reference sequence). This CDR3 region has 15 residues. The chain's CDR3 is CATSRDPWGGQLAFF. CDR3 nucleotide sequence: TGTGCCACCAGCAGGGACCCCTGGGGGGGACAGTTGGCTTTCTTT.

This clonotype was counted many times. CDR3 amino acids: CASTRDRGRIYEQYF. The CDR3 DNA reads TGTGCCAGCACCCGGGACAGGGGAAGGATCTACGAGCAGTACTTC. V gene TRBV12-3 or TRBV12-4 combines with J gene TRBJ2-7; TRBD1 matches at 10 bases. With V trimmed by 7 bases and J by 3 bases, 9 bases remained unmatched. CDR3 length: 15 residues.

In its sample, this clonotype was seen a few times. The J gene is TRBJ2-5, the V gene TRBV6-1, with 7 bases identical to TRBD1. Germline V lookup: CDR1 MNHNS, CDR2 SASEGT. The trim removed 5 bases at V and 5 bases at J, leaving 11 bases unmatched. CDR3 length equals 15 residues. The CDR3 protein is CASSPPGGGMETQYF. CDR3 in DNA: TGTGCCAGCAGTCCCCCAGGGGGTGGTATGGAGACCCAGTACTTC.

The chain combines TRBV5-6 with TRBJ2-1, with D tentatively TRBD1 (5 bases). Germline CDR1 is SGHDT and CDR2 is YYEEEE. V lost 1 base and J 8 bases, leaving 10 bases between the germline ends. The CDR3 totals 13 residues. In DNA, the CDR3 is TGTGCCAGCAGCTTGTCAGGGTTGGATGAGCAGTTCTTC. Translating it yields CASSLSGLDEQFF.

The CDR3 sequence is CASSLASLDTEAFF. The CDR3 DNA reads TGTGCCAGCAGTTTAGCCAGTCTGGACACTGAAGCTTTCTTT. V usage is TRBV12-3 or TRBV12-4 and J usage is TRBJ1-1; no definite D call. Trimming left V 0 bases short and J 3 bases short, with 8 bases between. The CDR3 spans 14 residues.

The CDR3, as DNA: TGTGCCACCAGCCAACGTACACTAGCGGGAGGGAACAATGAGCAGTTCTTC. Its protein is CATSQRTLAGGNNEQFF. The chain links TRBV15 to TRBJ2-1; the match to TRBD2 covers 13 bases. The CDR3 spans 17 residues. Per the germline V gene, CDR1 is LNHNV and CDR2 is YYDKDF (reference sequence). The V and J ends lost 5 bases and 5 bases, in that order; junction bases with no gene match: 9.

CDR3 amino acids: CASSPNKGHEQFF. The CDR3, as DNA: TGTGCCAGCAGTCCCAACAAGGGCCATGAGCAGTTCTTC. The chain employs TRBV12-3 or TRBV12-4 and TRBJ2-1, with D uncertain. V was shortened by 5 bases and J by 8 bases, with 13 bases between the two germline ends. The CDR3 has 13 amino acids.

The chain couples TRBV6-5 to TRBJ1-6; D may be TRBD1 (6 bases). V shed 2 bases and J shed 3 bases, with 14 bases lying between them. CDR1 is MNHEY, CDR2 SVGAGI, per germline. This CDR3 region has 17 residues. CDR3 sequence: CASSYLEAGVYNSPLHF. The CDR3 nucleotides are TGTGCCAGCAGTTACCTCGAGGCAGGGGTCTATAATTCACCCCTCCACTTT.

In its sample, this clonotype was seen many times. The chain's CDR3 is CASNKQGTVYEQYF. As DNA, the CDR3 is TGTGCCAGCAATAAACAGGGAACGGTCTACGAGCAGTACTTC. V and J are TRBV12-3 or TRBV12-4 and TRBJ2-7; D possibly corresponds to TRBD1 (6 bases). V lost 7 bases and J lost 3, with 16 bases in between. The CDR3 runs 14 residues.

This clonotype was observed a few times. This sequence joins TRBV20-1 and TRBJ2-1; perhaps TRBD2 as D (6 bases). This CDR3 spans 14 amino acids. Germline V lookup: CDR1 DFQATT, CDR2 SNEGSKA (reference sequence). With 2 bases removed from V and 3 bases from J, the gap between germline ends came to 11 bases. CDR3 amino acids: CSARIRDFYNEQFF. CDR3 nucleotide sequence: TGCAGTGCTAGAATCCGGGACTTCTACAATGAGCAGTTCTTC.

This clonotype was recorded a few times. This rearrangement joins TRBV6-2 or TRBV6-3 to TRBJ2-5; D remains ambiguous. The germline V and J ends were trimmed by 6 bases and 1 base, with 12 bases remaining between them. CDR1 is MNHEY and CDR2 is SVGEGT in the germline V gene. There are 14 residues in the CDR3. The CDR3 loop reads CASRKRVSQETQYF. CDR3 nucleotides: TGTGCCAGCAGAAAGCGCGTGAGCCAAGAGACCCAGTACTTC.

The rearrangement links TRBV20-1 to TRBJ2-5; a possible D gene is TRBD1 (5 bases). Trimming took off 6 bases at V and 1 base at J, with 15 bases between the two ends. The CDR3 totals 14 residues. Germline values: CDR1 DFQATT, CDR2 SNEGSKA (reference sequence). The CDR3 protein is CSASRDSGQETQYF. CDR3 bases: TGCAGTGCCAGCAGGGATTCAGGCCAAGAGACCCAGTACTTC.

In DNA, the CDR3 is TGTGCCAGCAGCTTAGAAAGGGGACACGAGCGCACAGATACGCAGTATTTT. It codes for CASSLERGHERTDTQYF. V is TRBV7-9 and J is TRBJ2-3, with D possibly TRBD1 on 6 matching bases. Trimming removed 1 base at V and 1 base at J, with 15 bases between. Germline values: CDR1 SEHNR, CDR2 FQNEAQ (reference sequence). This CDR3 has 17 residues.

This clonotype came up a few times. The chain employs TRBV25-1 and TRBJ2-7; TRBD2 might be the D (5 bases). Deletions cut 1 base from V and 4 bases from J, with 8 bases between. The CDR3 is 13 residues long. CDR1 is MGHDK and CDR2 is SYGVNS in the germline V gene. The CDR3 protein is CASSESPGYEQYF. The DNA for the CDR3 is TGTGCCAGCAGTGAATCTCCGGGGTACGAGCAGTACTTC.

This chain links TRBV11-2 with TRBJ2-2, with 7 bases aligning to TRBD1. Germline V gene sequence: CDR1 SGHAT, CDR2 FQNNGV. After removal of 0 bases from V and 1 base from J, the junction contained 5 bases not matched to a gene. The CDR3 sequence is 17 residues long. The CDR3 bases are TGTGCCAGCAGCTTAGATTATGGGACAGTGAACACCGGGGAGCTGTTTTTT. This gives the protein CASSLDYGTVNTGELFF.